A selection of T cell receptor beta chains follows, all from one sample in a study of CD8+CD57+ T cells in acquired aplastic anemia. TCRdb recomputed calls from the reads with MiXCR, one row per CDR3 protein. The data contain more than 200,000 distinct CDR3 sequences, about half of them seen just once; the ten biggest clones take up about 20%. Material: sorted CD4+, CD8+, or CD8+CD57+ T cells (not recorded which) from PBMCs. The receptor source for this set is a human donor with aplastic anemia. The CDR3 runs from the conserved cysteine through the conserved F or W. D genes are given only for firm matches. Rows give clone size only sometimes, using once, few, many, or a class for an expanded clone.

v_gene: TRBV2; j_gene: TRBJ2-2; abundance: -; d_gene: -; CDR3nt: TGTGCCAGCAGTGAAATTACCACCGGGGAGCTGTTTTTT; CDR3aa: CASSEITTGELFF
v_gene: TRBV2; j_gene: TRBJ1-1; abundance: -; d_gene: -; CDR3nt: TGTGCCAGCAGTTTACAGGGTTTCACTGAAGCTTTCTTT; CDR3aa: CASSLQGFTEAFF
v_gene: TRBV24-1; j_gene: TRBJ2-7; abundance: -; d_gene: TRBD1; CDR3nt: TGTGCCACCAGTGATCGACGGACAGGGCCCTACGAGCAGTACTTC; CDR3aa: CATSDRRTGPYEQYF
v_gene: TRBV7-6; j_gene: TRBJ1-2; abundance: many; d_gene: -; CDR3nt: TGTGCCAGCAGTTTCTCCGCTGGGTATGGCTACACCTTC; CDR3aa: CASSFSAGYGYTF
v_gene: TRBV20-1; j_gene: TRBJ1-1; abundance: many; d_gene: -; CDR3nt: TGCAGTGCTAGGTATAGCATGAACACTGAAGCTTTCTTT; CDR3aa: CSARYSMNTEAFF
v_gene: TRBV12-3/TRBV12-4; j_gene: TRBJ1-5; abundance: -; d_gene: TRBD1; CDR3nt: TGTGCCAGCAGTCGACGGACAGGGGATAGCAATCAGCCCCAGCATTTT; CDR3aa: CASSRRTGDSNQPQHF
v_gene: TRBV12-3/TRBV12-4; j_gene: TRBJ2-1; abundance: -; d_gene: TRBD1; CDR3nt: TGTGCCAGCAGTAGGGACAGGGACCATGAGCAGTTCTTC; CDR3aa: CASSRDRDHEQFF
v_gene: TRBV6-6; j_gene: TRBJ2-1; abundance: few; d_gene: TRBD1; CDR3nt: TGTGCCAGCAACCCGGGACAGGGGGCGAATAATGAGCAGTTCTTC; CDR3aa: CASNPGQGANNEQFF
v_gene: TRBV10-1; j_gene: TRBJ1-2; abundance: many; d_gene: -; CDR3nt: TGCGCCAGCAGTGAGAAGGGACTCTATGGCTACACCTTC; CDR3aa: CASSEKGLYGYTF
v_gene: TRBV7-3; j_gene: TRBJ2-5; abundance: -; d_gene: -; CDR3nt: TGTGCCAGCAGCTTATCCAGGGAGGAGACCCAGTACTTC; CDR3aa: CASSLSREETQYF
v_gene: TRBV29-1; j_gene: TRBJ1-2; abundance: -; d_gene: TRBD1; CDR3nt: TGCAGCGTTGCTCGTCTAACAGGGGGGTTGAGGGGCTACACCTTC; CDR3aa: CSVARLTGGLRGYTF
v_gene: TRBV19; j_gene: TRBJ2-2; abundance: many; d_gene: -; CDR3nt: TGTGCCAGTAGTATAGGGCCGGGACAGAACACCGGGGAGCTGTTTTTT; CDR3aa: CASSIGPGQNTGELFF
v_gene: TRBV7-2; j_gene: TRBJ2-7; abundance: -; d_gene: TRBD2; CDR3nt: TGTGCCAGCAGCTTAGCACTAGCGGGGGGTTCAGTCGAGCAGTACTTC; CDR3aa: CASSLALAGGSVEQYF
v_gene: TRBV5-6; j_gene: TRBJ2-1; abundance: many; d_gene: -; CDR3nt: TGTGCCAGCAGCGGCCCCGGGGTGGTTCCGTTCTTC; CDR3aa: CASSGPGVVPFF
v_gene: TRBV5-1; j_gene: TRBJ2-3; abundance: many; d_gene: TRBD2; CDR3nt: TGCGCCAGCAGCTTGAGAGAGGCGGGGGGCCTCACAGATACGCAGTATTTT; CDR3aa: CASSLREAGGLTDTQYF
v_gene: TRBV7-2; j_gene: TRBJ1-2; abundance: once; d_gene: TRBD1; CDR3nt: TGTGCCAGTAGGATTCCAGGGGGTGACTATGGCTACACCTTC; CDR3aa: CASRIPGGDYGYTF
v_gene: TRBV5-1; j_gene: TRBJ2-7; abundance: many; d_gene: -; CDR3nt: TGCGCCAGCAGGCGGGACATCCTCTCCTACGAGCAGTACTTC; CDR3aa: CASRRDILSYEQYF
v_gene: TRBV20-1; j_gene: TRBJ1-2; abundance: many; d_gene: TRBD1; CDR3nt: TGCAGTGCTAGCCGACAGGGGGATGGCTACACCTTC; CDR3aa: CSASRQGDGYTF
v_gene: TRBV12-3/TRBV12-4; j_gene: TRBJ1-6; abundance: -; d_gene: TRBD1; CDR3nt: TGTGCCAGCAGCGCGGGACAGGGAAATTCACCCCTCCACTTT; CDR3aa: CASSAGQGNSPLHF
v_gene: TRBV2; j_gene: TRBJ2-2; abundance: many; d_gene: TRBD1; CDR3nt: TGTGCCAGCAGTGAGTCCGGGACAGGCGGGACCGGGGAGCTGTTTTTT; CDR3aa: CASSESGTGGTGELFF
v_gene: TRBV6-5; j_gene: TRBJ2-7; abundance: -; d_gene: TRBD2; CDR3nt: TGTGCCAGCAGTTACTCGGGGGGGAGTGCGTCCTACGAGCAGTACTTC; CDR3aa: CASSYSGGSASYEQYF
v_gene: TRBV5-1; j_gene: TRBJ2-5; abundance: -; d_gene: -; CDR3nt: TGCGCCAGCAGCTTGGCCGTAGGCAGGTCGGCCGGGGAGACCCAGTACTTC; CDR3aa: CASSLAVGRSAGETQYF
v_gene: TRBV19; j_gene: TRBJ2-3; abundance: -; d_gene: -; CDR3nt: TGTGCCAGTAGTATCGGGCCTAGCACAGGTACGCAGTATTTT; CDR3aa: CASSIGPSTGTQYF
v_gene: TRBV29-1; j_gene: TRBJ2-7; abundance: -; d_gene: -; CDR3nt: TGCAGCGTTGGGGTTTACGGATACGAGCAGTACTTC; CDR3aa: CSVGVYGYEQYF
v_gene: TRBV20-1; j_gene: TRBJ2-5; abundance: many; d_gene: TRBD2; CDR3nt: TGCAGTGCTAGAGATGCCCAGCGGGGAGAGGAGACCCAGTACTTC; CDR3aa: CSARDAQRGEETQYF
v_gene: TRBV12-3/TRBV12-4; j_gene: TRBJ2-7; abundance: many; d_gene: -; CDR3nt: TGTGCCAGCAGTTTCCGGGACGGAGGTTCCTACGAGCAGTACTTC; CDR3aa: CASSFRDGGSYEQYF
v_gene: TRBV25-1; j_gene: TRBJ2-5; abundance: -; d_gene: TRBD2; CDR3nt: TGTGCCAGCAGCTCTAGCGGGAGGGCTAGAGAGACCCAGTACTTC; CDR3aa: CASSSSGRARETQYF
v_gene: TRBV20-1; j_gene: TRBJ2-3; abundance: -; d_gene: TRBD1; CDR3nt: TGCAGTGCGAGGACAGGGAGGATCACAGATACGCAGTATTTT; CDR3aa: CSARTGRITDTQYF
v_gene: TRBV5-1; j_gene: TRBJ2-3; abundance: many; d_gene: -; CDR3nt: TGCGCCAGCAGCTTGGGGGTAGCCCCAACAGATACGCAGTATTTT; CDR3aa: CASSLGVAPTDTQYF
v_gene: TRBV25-1; j_gene: TRBJ2-1; abundance: -; d_gene: -; CDR3nt: TGTGCCAGCAGCAGTATGGGTGCTACTGCCTACAATGAGCAGTTCTTC; CDR3aa: CASSSMGATAYNEQFF
v_gene: TRBV3-1; j_gene: TRBJ1-1; abundance: few; d_gene: -; CDR3nt: TGTGCCAGCAGCCGCCTGGGAGGGAAGGACGGTGAAGCTTTCTTT; CDR3aa: CASSRLGGKDGEAFF
v_gene: TRBV25-1; j_gene: TRBJ1-2; abundance: -; d_gene: -; CDR3nt: TGTGCCAACAGTGAAGGTCAAGGTAACGGCTATGGCTACACCTTC; CDR3aa: CANSEGQGNGYGYTF
v_gene: TRBV20-1; j_gene: TRBJ1-6; abundance: -; d_gene: -; CDR3nt: TGCAGTGCTAGTCGGGGAAATAATTCACCCCTCCACTTT; CDR3aa: CSASRGNNSPLHF
v_gene: TRBV5-6; j_gene: TRBJ1-5; abundance: once; d_gene: -; CDR3nt: TGTGCCAGCAGCTCTTTGGGAAGTGGGAATCAGCCCCAGCATTTT; CDR3aa: CASSSLGSGNQPQHF
v_gene: TRBV11-3; j_gene: TRBJ2-1; abundance: many; d_gene: -; CDR3nt: TGTGCCAGCAGCTTAGAGGGGGCCTACAATGAGCAGTTCTTC; CDR3aa: CASSLEGAYNEQFF
v_gene: TRBV11-2; j_gene: TRBJ1-1; abundance: -; d_gene: -; CDR3nt: TGTGCCAGCAGCGCCAGGAGCACCCTTGAAGCTTTCTTT; CDR3aa: CASSARSTLEAFF
v_gene: TRBV10-3; j_gene: TRBJ2-5; abundance: -; d_gene: -; CDR3nt: TGTGCCATCAGTGTACCCAGATACTTC; CDR3aa: CAISVPRYF
v_gene: TRBV25-1; j_gene: TRBJ1-6; abundance: -; d_gene: -; CDR3nt: TGTGCCAGCAGTTCGTACAGGCCAAATTCACCCCTCCACTTT; CDR3aa: CASSSYRPNSPLHF
v_gene: TRBV7-2; j_gene: TRBJ2-5; abundance: many; d_gene: -; CDR3nt: TGTGCCAGCAGCCAAGGGCCGGGGACCCAGTACTTC; CDR3aa: CASSQGPGTQYF
v_gene: TRBV7-2; j_gene: TRBJ2-5; abundance: -; d_gene: -; CDR3nt: TGTGCCAGCAGCTCCTCGGGGGGCAGAGAGACCCAGTACTTC; CDR3aa: CASSSSGGRETQYF
v_gene: TRBV19; j_gene: TRBJ1-1; abundance: many; d_gene: -; CDR3nt: TGTGCCAGTAGCCTGGGGGGGCTGCTGGGGACTGAAGCTTTCTTT; CDR3aa: CASSLGGLLGTEAFF
v_gene: TRBV29-1; j_gene: TRBJ2-1; abundance: -; d_gene: -; CDR3nt: TGCAGCGCCGCGGACAGCTACAATGAGCGGTTCTTC; CDR3aa: CSAADSYNERFF
v_gene: TRBV5-5; j_gene: TRBJ1-1; abundance: -; d_gene: TRBD1; CDR3nt: TGCGCCAGCAGCTTGCTGGGGACAGGGGGGTACGGCACTGAAGCTTTCTTT; CDR3aa: CASSLLGTGGYGTEAFF
v_gene: TRBV7-9; j_gene: TRBJ1-3; abundance: many; d_gene: -; CDR3nt: TGTGCCAGCACCTTCGGCGAATCCGGAAACACCATATATTTT; CDR3aa: CASTFGESGNTIYF
v_gene: TRBV6-1; j_gene: TRBJ1-6; abundance: many; d_gene: -; CDR3nt: TGTGCCAGCAGTGAAATAGGTATAGGAAATTCACCCCTCCACTTT; CDR3aa: CASSEIGIGNSPLHF
v_gene: TRBV27; j_gene: TRBJ1-2; abundance: many; d_gene: TRBD1; CDR3nt: TGTGCCAGCAGGTTTCCAGGGGGGGGCTACACCTTC; CDR3aa: CASRFPGGGYTF
v_gene: TRBV14; j_gene: TRBJ2-6; abundance: many; d_gene: -; CDR3nt: TGTGCCAGCAGCCGAGGTTACGGACGGATCTCTGGGGCCAACGTCCTGACTTTC; CDR3aa: CASSRGYGRISGANVLTF
v_gene: TRBV20-1; j_gene: TRBJ2-1; abundance: many; d_gene: TRBD1; CDR3nt: TGCAGTGCGCCGGGACAGGGAGGCAATGAGCAGTTCTTC; CDR3aa: CSAPGQGGNEQFF
v_gene: TRBV10-3; j_gene: TRBJ1-6; abundance: -; d_gene: TRBD1; CDR3nt: TGTGCCATCAGGACAGGGGTTAATTCACCCCTCCACTTT; CDR3aa: CAIRTGVNSPLHF
v_gene: TRBV19; j_gene: TRBJ1-5; abundance: many; d_gene: TRBD1; CDR3nt: TGTGCCAGTAGTAACAAGGACAGGGAGGGACAGCCCCAGCATTTT; CDR3aa: CASSNKDREGQPQHF
v_gene: TRBV25-1; j_gene: TRBJ1-1; abundance: few; d_gene: -; CDR3nt: TGTGCCAGCAGTGAACCCCAGGGTACTGTGGCTTTCTTT; CDR3aa: CASSEPQGTVAFF
v_gene: TRBV5-5; j_gene: TRBJ1-4; abundance: many; d_gene: -; CDR3nt: TGTGCCAGCAGCTTGAGTCCTAATGAAAAACTGTTTTTT; CDR3aa: CASSLSPNEKLFF
v_gene: TRBV2; j_gene: TRBJ1-1; abundance: -; d_gene: -; CDR3nt: TGTGCCAGCAGTGAGCGCCAGATGAACACTGAAGCTTTCTTT; CDR3aa: CASSERQMNTEAFF
v_gene: TRBV15; j_gene: TRBJ2-7; abundance: -; d_gene: TRBD2; CDR3nt: TGTGCCACCAGCAGAGATCTCCGGGAGGGAGCCTACGAGCAGTACTTC; CDR3aa: CATSRDLREGAYEQYF